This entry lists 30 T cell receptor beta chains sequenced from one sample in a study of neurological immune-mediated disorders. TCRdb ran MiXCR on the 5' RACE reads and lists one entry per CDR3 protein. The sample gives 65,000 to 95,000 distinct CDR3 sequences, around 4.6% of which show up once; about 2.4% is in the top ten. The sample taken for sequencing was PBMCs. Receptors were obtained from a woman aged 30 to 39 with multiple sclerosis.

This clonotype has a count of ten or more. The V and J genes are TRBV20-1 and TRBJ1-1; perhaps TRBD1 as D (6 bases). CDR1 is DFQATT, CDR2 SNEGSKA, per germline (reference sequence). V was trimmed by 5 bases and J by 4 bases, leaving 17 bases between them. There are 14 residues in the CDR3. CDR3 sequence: CSAATLTGATEAFF. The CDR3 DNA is TGCAGTGCTGCCACCCTCACGGGGGCCACTGAAGCTTTCTTT.

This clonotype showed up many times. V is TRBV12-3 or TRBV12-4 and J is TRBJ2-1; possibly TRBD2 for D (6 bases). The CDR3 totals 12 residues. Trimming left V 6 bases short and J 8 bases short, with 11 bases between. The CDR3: CASSPLAYEQFF. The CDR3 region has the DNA TGTGCCAGCAGCCCACTAGCTTATGAGCAGTTCTTC.

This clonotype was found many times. The CDR3 here is CSARVRDRDAEAFF. As DNA, the CDR3 is TGCAGTGCTAGAGTCCGGGACAGGGACGCTGAAGCTTTCTTT. The chain has TRBV20-1 and TRBJ1-1; 9 nucleotides agree with TRBD1. The CDR3 is made up of 14 amino acids. Germline CDR1 and CDR2: DFQATT and SNEGSKA (reference sequence). V was pared by 1 base and J by 6 bases, with 6 bases of the junction left unmatched.

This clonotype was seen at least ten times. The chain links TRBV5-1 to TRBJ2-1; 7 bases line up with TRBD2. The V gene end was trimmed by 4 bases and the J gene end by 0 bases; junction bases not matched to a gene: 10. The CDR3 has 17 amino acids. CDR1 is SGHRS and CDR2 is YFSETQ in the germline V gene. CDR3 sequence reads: CASSQRGGPSSYNEQFF. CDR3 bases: TGCGCCAGCAGCCAGAGGGGAGGGCCAAGCTCCTACAATGAGCAGTTCTTC.

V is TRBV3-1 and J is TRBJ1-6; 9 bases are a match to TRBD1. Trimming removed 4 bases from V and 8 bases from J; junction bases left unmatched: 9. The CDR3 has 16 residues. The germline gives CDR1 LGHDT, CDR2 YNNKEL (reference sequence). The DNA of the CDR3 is TGTGCCAGCAGCCCCCCCGGGACAGGGTATGATTCACCCCTCCACTTT. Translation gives CASSPPGTGYDSPLHF.

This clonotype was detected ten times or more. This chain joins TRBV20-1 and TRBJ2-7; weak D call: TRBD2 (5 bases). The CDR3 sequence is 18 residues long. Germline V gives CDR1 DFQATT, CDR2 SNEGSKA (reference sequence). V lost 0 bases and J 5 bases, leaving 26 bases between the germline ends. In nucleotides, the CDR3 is TGCAGTGCTAGAGATAAGTTTGCGGGCCCCCACCTACGACACGAGCAGTACTTC. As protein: CSARDKFAGPHLRHEQYF.

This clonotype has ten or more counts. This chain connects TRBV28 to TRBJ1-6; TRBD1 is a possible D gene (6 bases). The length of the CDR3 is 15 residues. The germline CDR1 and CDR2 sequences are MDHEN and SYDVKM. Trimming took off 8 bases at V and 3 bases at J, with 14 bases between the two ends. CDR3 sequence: CASSVGADYNSPLHF. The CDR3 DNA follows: TGTGCCAGCTCTGTGGGGGCAGACTATAATTCACCCCTCCACTTT. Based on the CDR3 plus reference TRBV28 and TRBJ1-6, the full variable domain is DVKVTQSSRYLVKRTGEKVFLECVQDMDHENMFWYRQDPGLGLRLIYFSYDVKMKEKGDIPEGYSVSREKKERFSLILESASTNQTSMYLCASSVGADYNSPLHFGNGTRLTVT.

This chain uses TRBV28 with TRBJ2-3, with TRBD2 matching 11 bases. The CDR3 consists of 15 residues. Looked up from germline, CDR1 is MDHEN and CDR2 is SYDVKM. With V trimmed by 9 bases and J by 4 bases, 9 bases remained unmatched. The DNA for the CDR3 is TGTGCCAGTCAATACATAGCGGGAGGGCCAGATACGCAGTATTTT. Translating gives CASQYIAGGPDTQYF.

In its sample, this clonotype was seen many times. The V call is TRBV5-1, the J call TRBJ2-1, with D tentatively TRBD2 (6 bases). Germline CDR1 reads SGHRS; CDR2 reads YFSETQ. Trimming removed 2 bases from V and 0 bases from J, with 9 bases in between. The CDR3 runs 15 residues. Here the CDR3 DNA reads TGCGCCAGCAGCTTCTGGGGGGACTCCTACAATGAGCAGTTCTTC. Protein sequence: CASSFWGDSYNEQFF.

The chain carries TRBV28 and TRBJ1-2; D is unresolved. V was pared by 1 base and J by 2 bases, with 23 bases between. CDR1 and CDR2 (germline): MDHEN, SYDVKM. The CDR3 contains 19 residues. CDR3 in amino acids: CASSLYLDGSPNANYGYTF. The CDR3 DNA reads TGTGCCAGCAGTTTATATCTCGACGGCAGCCCAAACGCCAACTATGGCTACACCTTC.

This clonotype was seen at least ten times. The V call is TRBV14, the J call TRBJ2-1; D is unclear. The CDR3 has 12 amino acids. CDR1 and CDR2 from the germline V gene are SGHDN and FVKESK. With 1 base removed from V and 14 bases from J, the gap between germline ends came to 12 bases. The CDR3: CASSQALGRKFF. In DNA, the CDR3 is TGTGCCAGCAGCCAAGCCCTCGGACGTAAGTTCTTC.

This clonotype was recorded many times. CDR3 residues: CASSSGTHNTGELFF. The DNA of the CDR3 is TGCGCCAGCAGCTCCGGGACTCATAACACCGGGGAGCTGTTTTTT. The rearrangement uses TRBV5-1 and TRBJ2-2; D might be TRBD2 (6 bases). The length of the CDR3 is 15 residues. V was shortened by 3 bases and J by 2 bases, with 11 bases between the two germline ends. CDR1 SGHRS and CDR2 YFSETQ come from the germline V gene.

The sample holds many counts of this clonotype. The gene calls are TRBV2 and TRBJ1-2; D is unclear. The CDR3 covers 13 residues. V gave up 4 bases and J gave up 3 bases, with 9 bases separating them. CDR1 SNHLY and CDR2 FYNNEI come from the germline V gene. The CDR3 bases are TGTGCCAGCAGTGGGGCGCAGTACTATGGCTACACCTTC. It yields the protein CASSGAQYYGYTF.

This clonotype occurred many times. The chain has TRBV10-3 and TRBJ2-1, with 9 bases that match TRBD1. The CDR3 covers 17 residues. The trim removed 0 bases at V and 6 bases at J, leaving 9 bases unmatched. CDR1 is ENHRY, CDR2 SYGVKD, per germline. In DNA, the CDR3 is TGTGCCATCAGTGAGTCCTCAACAGGGGGCGGGGGCAATGAGCAGTTCTTC. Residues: CAISESSTGGGGNEQFF.

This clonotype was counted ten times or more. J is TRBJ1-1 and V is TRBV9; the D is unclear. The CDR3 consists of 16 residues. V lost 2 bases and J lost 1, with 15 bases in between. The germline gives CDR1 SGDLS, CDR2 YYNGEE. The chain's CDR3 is CASSVRQVGPNTEAFF. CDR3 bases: TGTGCCAGCAGCGTGAGGCAGGTTGGGCCGAACACTGAAGCTTTCTTT.

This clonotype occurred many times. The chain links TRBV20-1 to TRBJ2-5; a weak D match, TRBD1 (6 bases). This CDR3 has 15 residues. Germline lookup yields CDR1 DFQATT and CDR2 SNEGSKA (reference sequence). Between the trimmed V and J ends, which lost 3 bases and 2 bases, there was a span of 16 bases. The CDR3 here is CSASSRAGVQETQYF. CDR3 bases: TGCAGTGCTAGCTCCAGGGCAGGGGTTCAAGAGACCCAGTACTTC.

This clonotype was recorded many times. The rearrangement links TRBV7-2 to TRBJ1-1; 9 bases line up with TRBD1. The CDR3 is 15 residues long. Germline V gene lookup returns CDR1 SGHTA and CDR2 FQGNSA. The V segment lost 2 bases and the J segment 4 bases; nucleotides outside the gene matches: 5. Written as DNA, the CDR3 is TGTGCCAGCAGCTTATACAGGGGGCTGGGCACTGAAGCTTTCTTT. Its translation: CASSLYRGLGTEAFF.

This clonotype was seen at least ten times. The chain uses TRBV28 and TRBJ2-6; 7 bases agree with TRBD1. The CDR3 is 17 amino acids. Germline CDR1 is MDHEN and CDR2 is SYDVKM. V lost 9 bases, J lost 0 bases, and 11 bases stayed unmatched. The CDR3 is CASTPGQRISGANVLTF. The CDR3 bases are TGTGCCAGTACACCGGGACAGCGAATCTCTGGGGCCAACGTCCTGACTTTC.

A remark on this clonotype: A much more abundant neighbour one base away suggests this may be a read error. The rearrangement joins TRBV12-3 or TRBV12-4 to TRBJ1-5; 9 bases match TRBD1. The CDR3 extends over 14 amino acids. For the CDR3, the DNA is TGTGCCAGCAGTTTACGGACAGGGGTTCAGCACCAGCATTTT. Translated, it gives CASSLRTGVQHQHF.

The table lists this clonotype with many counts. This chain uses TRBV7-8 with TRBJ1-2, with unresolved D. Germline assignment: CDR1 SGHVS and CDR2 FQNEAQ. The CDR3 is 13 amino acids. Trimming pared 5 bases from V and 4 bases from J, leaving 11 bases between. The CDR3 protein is CASSPTILYGYTF. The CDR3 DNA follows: TGTGCCAGCAGCCCCACGATCCTCTATGGCTACACCTTC.

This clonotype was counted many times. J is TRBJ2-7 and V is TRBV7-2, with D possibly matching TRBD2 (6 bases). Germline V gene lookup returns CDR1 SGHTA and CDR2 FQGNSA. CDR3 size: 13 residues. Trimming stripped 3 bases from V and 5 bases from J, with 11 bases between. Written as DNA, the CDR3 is TGTGCCAGCAGCTTCCCGGCGGGGCACGAGCAGTACTTC. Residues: CASSFPAGHEQYF.

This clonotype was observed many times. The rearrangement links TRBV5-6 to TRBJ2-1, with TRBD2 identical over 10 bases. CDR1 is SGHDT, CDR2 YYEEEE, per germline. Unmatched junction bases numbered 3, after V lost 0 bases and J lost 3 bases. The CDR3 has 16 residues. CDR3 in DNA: TGTGCCAGCAGCTTGGAGACTAGCGGGCTCTACAATGAGCAGTTCTTC. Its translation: CASSLETSGLYNEQFF.

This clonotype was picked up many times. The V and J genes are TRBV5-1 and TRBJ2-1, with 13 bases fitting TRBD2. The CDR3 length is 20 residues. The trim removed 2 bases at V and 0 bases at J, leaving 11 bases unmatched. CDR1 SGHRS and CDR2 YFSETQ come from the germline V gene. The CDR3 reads CASSLGLAGEGTSSYNEQFF. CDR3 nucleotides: TGCGCCAGCAGCTTAGGACTAGCGGGAGAGGGGACAAGCTCCTACAATGAGCAGTTCTTC.

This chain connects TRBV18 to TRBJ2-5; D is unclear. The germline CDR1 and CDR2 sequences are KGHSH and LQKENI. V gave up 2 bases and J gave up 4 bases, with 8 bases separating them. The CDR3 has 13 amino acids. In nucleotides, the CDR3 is TGTGCCAGCTCACCAGGCCATTTAGAGACCCAGTACTTC. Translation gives CASSPGHLETQYF.

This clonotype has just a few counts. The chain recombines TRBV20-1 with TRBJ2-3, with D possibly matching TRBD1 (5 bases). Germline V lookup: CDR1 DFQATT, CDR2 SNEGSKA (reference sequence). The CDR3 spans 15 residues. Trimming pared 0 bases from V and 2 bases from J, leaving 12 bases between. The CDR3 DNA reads TGCAGTGCTAGAGATCCTTGGGGCTCCACAGATACGCAGTATTTT. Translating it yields CSARDPWGSTDTQYF.

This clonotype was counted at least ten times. In DNA form, the CDR3 reads TGTGCCAGCAGGTCGACTAGCGGGGACTACGAGCAGTACTTC. Amino acid sequence: CASRSTSGDYEQYF. The V and J genes are TRBV12-3 or TRBV12-4 and TRBJ2-7; TRBD2 aligns across 11 bases. The CDR3 length is 14 residues. J was trimmed by 3 bases and V by 6 bases; bases with no gene match: 4.

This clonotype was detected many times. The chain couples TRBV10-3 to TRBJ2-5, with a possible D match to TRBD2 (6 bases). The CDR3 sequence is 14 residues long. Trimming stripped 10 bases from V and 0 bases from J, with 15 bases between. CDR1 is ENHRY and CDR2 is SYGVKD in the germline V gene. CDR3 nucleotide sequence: TGTGCCACTACCGACGGGAGACACCAAGAGACCCAGTACTTC. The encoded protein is CATTDGRHQETQYF.

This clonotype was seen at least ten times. Here the CDR3 DNA reads TGCGCCAGCAGCTCCGGGACTGGCCTATTTGAGACCCAGTACTTC. The encoded protein is CASSSGTGLFETQYF. The chain links TRBV5-1 to TRBJ2-5, with D tentatively TRBD2 (6 bases). Trimming stripped 3 bases from V and 5 bases from J, with 17 bases between. Germline V lookup: CDR1 SGHRS, CDR2 YFSETQ. This CDR3 has 15 amino acids.

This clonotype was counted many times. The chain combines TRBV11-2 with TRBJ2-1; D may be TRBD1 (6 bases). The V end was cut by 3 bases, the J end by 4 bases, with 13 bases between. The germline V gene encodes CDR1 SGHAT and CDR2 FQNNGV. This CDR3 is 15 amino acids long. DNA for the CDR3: TGTGCCAGCAGCTTTACAGGGCCCCCTTACAATGAGCAGTTCTTC. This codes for CASSFTGPPYNEQFF.

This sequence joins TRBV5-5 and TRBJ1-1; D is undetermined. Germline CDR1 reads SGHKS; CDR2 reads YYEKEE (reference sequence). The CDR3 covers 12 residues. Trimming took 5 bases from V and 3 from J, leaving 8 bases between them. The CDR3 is CASSMRDTEAFF. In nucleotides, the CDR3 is TGTGCCAGCAGTATGAGGGACACTGAAGCTTTCTTT.